Shown below are 27 T cell receptor beta chains from a single sample sequenced in a study of cytomegalovirus exposure and HLA in healthy donors. The PCR employed 60 Vbeta primers together with 13 Jbeta primers. Here immunoSEQ multiplex PCR was the method, and the copy in TCRdb shows in-frame clones only, minus some. The sample holds roughly 60,000 clones, around three quarters seen once. The sequenced sample was PBMCs. The receptor source for this set is a woman between 55 and 75 years old in good health and CMV-seropositive.

A word on this clone: At one boundary the junction diverges from the germline segment, which might be a read error. The V and J genes are TRBV7-9 and TRBJ1-3; TRBD1 might be the D (5 bases). The CDR3 is 16 residues long. Looked up from germline, CDR1 is SEHNR and CDR2 is FQNEAQ (reference sequence). The CDR3 DNA reads as TGTTCCAGCAGCTCGATCCGGGACTCCGGTATCAACACCATATATTTT. It yields the protein CSSSSIRDSGINTIYF.

The gene calls are TRBV27 and TRBJ1-5; D unclear. This CDR3 has 14 residues. Germline CDR1 reads MNHEY; CDR2 reads SMNVEV (reference sequence). The ends were cut back, 2 bases at V and 3 bases at J, with 8 bases in the middle. CDR3 bases: TGTGCCAGCAGTTTAGGGCAAGACAATCAGCCCCAGCATTTT. Residues: CASSLGQDNQPQHF.

The chain combines TRBV19 with TRBJ1-5; a weak D match, TRBD1 (5 bases). Germline assignment: CDR1 LNHDA and CDR2 SQIVND (reference sequence). Trimming shortened V by 5 bases and J by 1 base, and 15 bases separated the two germline ends. This CDR3 comprises 16 residues. CDR3 protein: CASSALQGNSNQPQHF. The CDR3 region has the DNA TGTGCCAGTAGTGCTCTTCAGGGAAACAGCAATCAGCCCCAGCATTTT.

This clone has just a few counts. The chain has TRBV5-1 and TRBJ2-1; tentatively, D is TRBD2 (8 bases). Germline V gene lookup returns CDR1 SGHRS and CDR2 YFSETQ. This CDR3 has 16 amino acids. Trimming took off 3 bases at V and 2 bases at J, with 15 bases between the two ends. The CDR3 DNA reads as TGCGCCAGCAGCTCCACGGGGGGGACAGCCTACAATGAGCAGTTCTTC. Amino acids: CASSSTGGTAYNEQFF.

This clone has ten or more counts. The V gene is TRBV30, the J gene TRBJ1-1; no firm D call. Trimming cost V 8 bases and J 4 bases, with 11 bases left between them. Germline V CDR1 and CDR2: GTSNPN, SVGIG (reference sequence). The CDR3 is 11 amino acids. CDR3: CARMRVTEAFF. The CDR3 nucleotides are TGTGCCAGAATGCGGGTCACTGAAGCTTTCTTT.

The rearrangement links TRBV27 to TRBJ2-3; TRBD1 matches 7 bases. The ends lost 2 bases at V and 0 bases at J; junction bases unmatched: 2. Germline V gives CDR1 MNHEY, CDR2 SMNVEV (reference sequence). The CDR3 covers 15 residues. Here the CDR3 reads CASSLRGRSTDTQYF. Written as DNA, the CDR3 is TGTGCCAGCAGTTTAAGGGGGCGAAGCACAGATACGCAGTATTTT.

The chain uses TRBV30 and TRBJ1-5, with 7 bases identical to TRBD1. Trimming took 2 bases from V and 5 from J; bases not matched to a gene: 9. Germline V gene data show CDR1 as GTSNPN and CDR2 as SVGIG (reference sequence). The CDR3 extends over 15 amino acids. The CDR3 loop is CAWSSLWDSHQPQHF. For the CDR3, the DNA is TGTGCCTGGAGTAGCCTTTGGGACAGCCATCAGCCCCAGCATTTT.

J is TRBJ2-3 and V is TRBV10-3, with TRBD2 matching 8 bases. From germline, CDR1 is ENHRY and CDR2 SYGVKD. J lost 1 base, V lost 2 bases, and 11 bases had no gene match. The CDR3 spans 18 residues. The CDR3 DNA is TGTGCCATCAGTGAGGGGTCGGGGGGGCCATTCGGCACAGATACGCAGTATTTT. It encodes CAISEGSGGPFGTDTQYF.

The chain combines TRBV5-1 with TRBJ1-1; 8 bases agree with TRBD1. Germline values: CDR1 SGHRS, CDR2 YFSETQ. After removal of 4 bases from V and 2 bases from J, the junction contained 1 base not matched to a gene. CDR3 length: 13 amino acids. DNA for the CDR3: TGCGCCAGCAGCGGACAGGGTAACACTGAAGCTTTCTTT. Its translation is CASSGQGNTEAFF.

The genes are TRBV6-5 and TRBJ2-7; D ambiguous. This CDR3 is built from 14 residues. V gave up 0 bases and J gave up 3 bases, with 9 bases separating them. CDR1 is MNHEY, CDR2 SVGAGI, per germline. CDR3 coding DNA: TGTGCCAGCAGTTACTCAGGAGCACTCTACGAGCAGTACTTC. Its protein is CASSYSGALYEQYF.

The CDR3 DNA sequence: TGTGCCAGTATTTCCCTAGGTGCCTCTGGAAACACCATATATTTT. The encoded protein is CASISLGASGNTIYF. The chain carries TRBV19 and TRBJ1-3; no clear D. V was shortened by 7 bases and J by 0 bases, with 13 bases between the two germline ends. CDR3 length: 15 residues. From germline, CDR1 is LNHDA and CDR2 SQIVND (reference sequence).

This clone was recorded a few times. V gene TRBV5-1 combines with J gene TRBJ2-7; TRBD1 aligns across 11 bases. J lost 2 bases, V lost 4 bases, and 5 bases had no gene match. The germline gives CDR1 SGHRS, CDR2 YFSETQ. The CDR3 sequence is 15 residues long. The CDR3 DNA is TGCGCCAGCAGCCCGGGACAGGGGGACCCCTACGAGCAGTACTTC. It codes for CASSPGQGDPYEQYF. Variable domain in full (rest from reference TRBV5-1 and TRBJ2-7): KAGVTQTPRYLIKTRGQQVTLSCSPISGHRSVSWYQQTPGQGLQFLFEYFSETQRNKGNFPGRFSGRQFSNSRSEMNVSTLELGDSALYLCASSPGQGDPYEQYFGPGTRLTVT.

The chain joins TRBV18 to TRBJ2-5; D might be TRBD1 (6 bases). V dropped 4 bases and J dropped 1 base, with 10 bases sitting between them. Germline V gene sequence: CDR1 KGHSH, CDR2 LQKENI. This CDR3 is built from 14 residues. The CDR3 region is CASSLGAVQETQYF. DNA of the CDR3: TGTGCCAGCTCACTGGGGGCCGTCCAAGAGACCCAGTACTTC.

The J gene is TRBJ1-5, the V gene TRBV27; D is perhaps TRBD1 (5 bases). The CDR3 is 13 residues long. Germline-derived CDR1 and CDR2 are MNHEY and SMNVEV (reference sequence). With 5 bases removed from V and 3 bases from J, the gap between germline ends came to 8 bases. CDR3 nucleotide sequence: TGTGCCAGCAGTCCAGGGTACAATCAGCCCCAGCATTTT. Translating it yields CASSPGYNQPQHF.

The chain couples TRBV7-2 to TRBJ2-1; 10 bases line up with TRBD2. Per the germline V gene, CDR1 is SGHTA and CDR2 is FQGNSA. The CDR3 runs to 18 residues. Germline trimming cut 0 bases from V and 9 bases from J; bases unmatched to any gene: 14. The chain's CDR3 is CASSLAGGTSGGASEQFF. The CDR3 nucleotides read TGTGCCAGCAGCTTAGCAGGGGGTACCAGCGGGGGGGCGAGTGAGCAGTTCTTC.

This clone showed up just a few times. The rearrangement uses TRBV9 and TRBJ1-6; TRBD1 agrees at 7 bases. CDR1 and CDR2 from the germline V gene are SGDLS and YYNGEE. CDR3 size: 15 residues. V lost 0 bases and J lost 8; bases outside the gene matches: 5. In nucleotides, the CDR3 is TGTGCCAGCAGCGTAGATCCCCAGGGGGATTCACCCCTCCACTTT. It translates to CASSVDPQGDSPLHF.

This chain joins TRBV11-2 and TRBJ1-5; 9 bases match TRBD1. Germline trimming cut 3 bases from V and 4 bases from J; bases unmatched to any gene: 7. From germline, CDR1 is SGHAT and CDR2 FQNNGV. This CDR3 has 16 amino acids. The CDR3 DNA follows: TGTGCCAGCAGCTTTGCTTCCGGGACAGGGAATCAGCCCCAGCATTTT. It yields the protein CASSFASGTGNQPQHF.

This chain links TRBV5-1 with TRBJ2-2; a possible D gene is TRBD1 (6 bases). CDR3 length: 19 amino acids. In germline, CDR1 is SGHRS, CDR2 YFSETQ. V was pared by 0 bases and J by 3 bases, with 21 bases between. The CDR3 DNA follows: TGCGCCAGCAGCTTGGTTACGTCGGGCAGGGGCGGGCACACCGGGGAGCTGTTTTTT. This encodes CASSLVTSGRGGHTGELFF.

The chain is built from TRBV6-5 and TRBJ1-2; D is perhaps TRBD1 (5 bases). There are 11 residues in the CDR3. V dropped 6 bases and J dropped 6 bases, with 8 bases sitting between them. Germline CDR1 and CDR2: MNHEY and SVGAGI. The CDR3 loop is CASSQGDGYTF. In DNA form, the CDR3 reads TGTGCCAGCAGCCAGGGCGATGGCTACACCTTC.

The chain carries TRBV4-1 and TRBJ1-3, with D possibly being TRBD1 (6 bases). Trimming removed 0 bases at V and 4 bases at J, with 10 bases between. The CDR3 runs 15 residues. The germline CDR1 and CDR2 sequences are MGHRA and YSYEKL. The CDR3, as DNA: TGCGCCAGCAGCCAAGAGTCTACAGGGGGAAACACCATATATTTT. This encodes CASSQESTGGNTIYF.

J is TRBJ2-2 and V is TRBV6-1, with D possibly matching TRBD2 (5 bases). V lost 5 bases to trimming and J lost 4 bases, with 8 bases between them. Germline-derived CDR1 and CDR2 are MNHNS and SASEGT. The CDR3 totals 13 residues. The CDR3, as DNA: TGTGCCAGCAGTTCCGGGGTCACCGGGGAGCTGTTTTTT. It is translated as CASSSGVTGELFF.

The chain uses TRBV6-5 and TRBJ1-1; possibly TRBD1 for D (6 bases). Germline CDR1 reads MNHEY; CDR2 reads SVGAGI. V was trimmed by 5 bases and J by 6 bases, leaving 13 bases between them. CDR3 length: 13 residues. CDR3 sequence reads: CASSGLGQPEAFF. Here the CDR3 DNA reads TGTGCCAGCAGTGGACTCGGACAGCCTGAAGCTTTCTTT.

The J gene is TRBJ2-1, the V gene TRBV5-8; no clear D gene. Germline CDR1 and CDR2: SGHTS and YDEGEE. The CDR3 length is 12 residues. V gave up 1 base and J gave up 9 bases, with 8 bases separating them. The CDR3 DNA follows: TGTGCCAGCAGCTTGTGGGCAGGTGAGCAGTTCTTC. Protein product: CASSLWAGEQFF.

This rearrangement joins TRBV6-5 to TRBJ1-6; 7 bases line up with TRBD1. The CDR3 sequence is 15 residues long. V lost 7 bases and J lost 7; bases outside the gene matches: 10. Germline V gene data show CDR1 as MNHEY and CDR2 as SVGAGI. CDR3 sequence reads: CASTDIRDRNSPLHF. As DNA, the CDR3 is TGTGCCAGCACCGACATCCGGGACAGAAATTCACCCCTCCACTTT.

J is TRBJ2-2 and V is TRBV25-1; D possibly corresponds to TRBD1 (6 bases). CDR3 size: 16 residues. Germline loops: CDR1 MGHDK, CDR2 SYGVNS. Trimming removed 1 base at V and 6 bases at J, with 15 bases between. CDR3 in amino acids: CASSEFQGLWPGELFF. CDR3 bases: TGTGCCAGCAGTGAATTTCAGGGGCTTTGGCCCGGGGAGCTGTTTTTT.

Here the CDR3 reads CASSPHLGDYSNQPQHF. The CDR3 nucleotides read TGTGCCAGCAGCCCACACTTAGGGGACTATAGCAATCAGCCCCAGCATTTT. This sequence joins TRBV2 and TRBJ1-5; weak D call: TRBD1 (5 bases). Trimming cost V 6 bases and J 0 bases, with 18 bases left between them. The CDR3 is 17 residues long. Germline V lookup: CDR1 SNHLY, CDR2 FYNNEI.

This chain links TRBV5-4 with TRBJ2-5; 8 bases line up with TRBD1. The CDR3 totals 15 residues. Germline V gives CDR1 SGHNT, CDR2 YYREEE (reference sequence). With V trimmed by 10 bases and J by 4 bases, 15 bases remained unmatched. CDR3 loop: CAVGPIDRGPETQYF. The CDR3 bases are TGTGCCGTAGGACCAATAGACAGGGGTCCAGAGACCCAGTACTTC.